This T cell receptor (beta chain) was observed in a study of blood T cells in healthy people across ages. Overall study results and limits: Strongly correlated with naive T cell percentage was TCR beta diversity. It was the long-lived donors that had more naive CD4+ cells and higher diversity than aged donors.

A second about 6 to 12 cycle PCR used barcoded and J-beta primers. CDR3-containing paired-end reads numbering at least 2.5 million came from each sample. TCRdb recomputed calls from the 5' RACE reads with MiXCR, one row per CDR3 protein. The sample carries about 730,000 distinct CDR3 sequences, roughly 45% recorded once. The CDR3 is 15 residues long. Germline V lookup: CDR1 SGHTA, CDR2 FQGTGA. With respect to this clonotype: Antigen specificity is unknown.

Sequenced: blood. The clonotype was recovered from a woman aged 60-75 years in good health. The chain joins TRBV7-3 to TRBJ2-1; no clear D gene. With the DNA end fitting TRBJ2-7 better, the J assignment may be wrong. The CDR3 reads CASSLGITSYNEQYF. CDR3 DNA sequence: TGTGCCAGCAGCTTGGGGATCACTTCCTACAATGAGCAGTACTTC.